The following is a TCR beta chain sequence with its context. There is no known antigen for this receptor. Qualities for individual bases were not recorded, and no much larger clone is one base off. The library was built by means of the immunoSEQ multiplex PCR assay. The authors processed their data as follows. To diagnose cytomegalovirus status from the catalog of TCR beta chain sequences, a statistical classification framework was built. TCRdb mirrors the immuneACCESS table, restricted to in-frame sequences. Some clones are absent from its copies; in checked studies, under half trace to an unresolved V gene, and the reason for the others is unknown. The V and J calls and clone size were taken over from that table, and D and trimming were inferred from the DNA. The sample table shows 150,000 to 200,000 clones, and around four fifths are seen once. The ten largest clones represent approximately 2% of the sample.

This sample was taken from a study of cytomegalovirus exposure and HLA in healthy donors (dated by TCRdb to between 2016 and 2019). Background for the entire study: According to a later analysis, one platform produced both the roughly 110 validation repertoires and the roughly 660 repertoires of the first cohort. The study aimed to test whether cataloging public T cell receptors could reveal signatures of past pathogen exposure. In addition to the first cohort of 666 subjects, a separate validation cohort of 120 different subjects was used. To predict cytomegalovirus infection status, the study brought together high-throughput TCR immunosequencing, statistical association of individual TCRs with disease status, and machine learning.

The donors belonged to the validation cohort of about 120 subjects, which was separate from the roughly 670-subject first cohort. Including cysteine and phenylalanine, the CDR3 has 14 amino acids. Only CDR3 DNA is held: 42 bases, read in frame from base 1. From the germline V gene, CDR1 is SGHTA and CDR2 is FQGNSA. Ends trimmed: V by 3 bases, J by 5 bases; bases unmatched to a gene: 1. Overall results and qualifications from the work: Subsequent analysis determined that TCRs grouped into clusters in the first cohort also showed a tendency toward co-occurrence across the 120 or so validation repertoires, and 94% of cluster scores exceeded 0. Most TCR sequences were observed very rarely across donors, whereas some public TCRs were present in many individuals. Cytomegalovirus status was reported to be diagnosed by the classifier with high specificity and sensitivity in both the original and validation cohorts. According to the authors, the approach could potentially be generalized to other disease states and immunological phenotypes. Three of the identified cytomegalovirus-associated TCR beta chains were confirmed in vitro to be specific for cytomegalovirus antigens. In the study, approximately 150 TCR beta chains were listed as associated with cytomegalovirus. A later analysis had no HLA typing for the validation cohort, so co-occurrence there was scored across all 120 or so repertoires.

The rearrangement joined TRBV7-2 to TRBJ2-3; TRBD2 agrees with 11 junctional bases. The sequenced sample consisted of PBMCs. The TCR sequence derives from a man aged 25-40 years in good health and CMV-seropositive. The CDR3 here reads CASSFSGGGDTQYF. The DNA reads as follows: TGTGCCAGCAGCTTTAGCGGGGGGGGAGATACGCAGTATTTT.